These T cell receptor beta chains were read from a single sample in a study of human T cells and chemical hapten exposure. TCRdb reprocessed the RACE reads via MiXCR and lists one record per CDR3 protein. The table has around 95,000 distinct CDR3 sequences, approximately 10% seen once; the top ten hold 3.1%. This material consisted of whole blood, taken in connection with sensitization to the hapten diphenylcyclopropenone (DPC). The receptors were gathered from a woman aged 55-69 years with alopecia areata. Some clones in this sample may be carry-over from other donors' samples. Both conserved end residues are part of each CDR3. D genes are given only for firm matches. Size tells how often a clone was seen (once, few, many) or the class of an expanded clone, and some rows leave it out.

d_gene,abundance,v_gene,j_gene,CDR3nt,CDR3aa
NA,many,TRBV3-1,TRBJ1-2,TGTGCCAGCAGCCTTTCGGGAACTACAGGGACCTATGGCTACACCTTC,CASSLSGTTGTYGYTF
NA,NA,TRBV11-2,TRBJ2-3,TGTGCCAGCAGATCAGGTGTACCTAGCACAGATACGCAGTATTTT,CASRSGVPSTDTQYF
NA,many,TRBV3-1,TRBJ2-7,TGTGCCAGCAGTCCCGGGACTTCCTACGAGCAGTACTTC,CASSPGTSYEQYF
NA,many,TRBV23-1,TRBJ2-6,TGCGCCAGCCTAGGATGGCAGTCCCCCTCTGGGGCCAACGTCCTGACTTTC,CASLGWQSPSGANVLTF
NA,many,TRBV7-2,TRBJ2-3,TGTGCCAGCAGCCCGGCCGGCCAAAGAGGAGATACGCAGTATTTT,CASSPAGQRGDTQYF
NA,NA,TRBV7-2,TRBJ1-1,TGTGCCAGCAGCCCTCAGATGGGGTGGGGAGCTTTCTTT,CASSPQMGWGAFF
TRBD1,NA,TRBV5-8,TRBJ2-4,TGTGCCAGCAGCTTGGGACAGGGGGTTAACATTCAGTACTTC,CASSLGQGVNIQYF
NA,NA,TRBV9,TRBJ2-1,TGTGCCAGCAGCGCCCGGGGGATTAGCTCCTACAATGAGCAGTTCTTC,CASSARGISSYNEQFF
NA,few,TRBV7-9,TRBJ2-2,TGTGCCAGCAGCTCCCGACAGGCAACCACCGGGGAGCTGTTTTTT,CASSSRQATTGELFF
NA,few,TRBV6-6,TRBJ2-2,TGTGCCAGCGGGGGGGCGGACACCGGGGAGCTGTTTTTT,CASGGADTGELFF
TRBD1,many,TRBV18,TRBJ1-1,TGTGCCAGCTCACCACGGGACAGCCAGAACACTGAAGCTTTCTTT,CASSPRDSQNTEAFF
TRBD1,many,TRBV19,TRBJ1-5,TGTGCCAGTAGTGACGGGACAGGGTACTATAATCAGCCCCAGCATTTT,CASSDGTGYYNQPQHF
NA,few,TRBV12-3/TRBV12-4,TRBJ2-3,TGTGCCAGCAGTCTGGGGACCGAGACAGATACGCAGTATTTT,CASSLGTETDTQYF
NA,many,TRBV12-3/TRBV12-4,TRBJ1-5,TGTGCCAGCAGTTTTTTTAACTTGGGGGAATTTCAGCCCCAGCATTTT,CASSFFNLGEFQPQHF
NA,many,TRBV15,TRBJ2-7,TGTGCCACCAGCAGAGACCATTCCTACGAGCAGTACTTC,CATSRDHSYEQYF
NA,many,TRBV7-9,TRBJ1-2,TGTGCCATCCCTGTGGTGGATGGCTACACCTTC,CAIPVVDGYTF
NA,many,TRBV11-2,TRBJ2-7,TGTGCCAGCAGCCCACGGTGGCGGGATGGATCCTACGAGCAGTACTTC,CASSPRWRDGSYEQYF
TRBD2,NA,TRBV7-2,TRBJ2-2,TGTGCCAGCAGCTACCGGCGGGGCGGGGGGGCCACTATTAGGGAGCTGTTTTTT,CASSYRRGGGATIRELFF
NA,many,TRBV20-1,TRBJ2-5,TGCAGTGCTAGAGCCCCGACTAGTTTAGAGACCCAGTACTTC,CSARAPTSLETQYF
NA,few,TRBV28,TRBJ1-1,TGTGCCAGCAGCTTACAGGGAAGGGGAACTGAAGCTTTCTTT,CASSLQGRGTEAFF
TRBD1,NA,TRBV20-1,TRBJ2-7,TGCAGTTCCTGGGACAGTCAAAACTACGAGCAGTACTTC,CSSWDSQNYEQYF
NA,many,TRBV20-1,TRBJ1-1,TGCAGTGCTAGACCAGGGTCCCAGAACACTGAAGCTTTCTTT,CSARPGSQNTEAFF
TRBD1,NA,TRBV7-3,TRBJ1-1,TGTGCCAGCAGCTTCCCCGGGACAGGGGTGGCTGAAGCTTTCTTT,CASSFPGTGVAEAFF
NA,NA,TRBV5-4,TRBJ2-7,TGTGCCAGCAGCCATAAAGACGGTTACGAGCAGTACTTC,CASSHKDGYEQYF
TRBD1,NA,TRBV30,TRBJ1-2,TGTGCCTGGAGGGGACAGGGAGTCTATGGCTACACCTTC,CAWRGQGVYGYTF
NA,NA,TRBV10-2,TRBJ1-2,TGCGCCAGCAGTGAGTGGGGACTCGAGAATGGCTACACCTTC,CASSEWGLENGYTF
TRBD2,NA,TRBV3-1,TRBJ2-3,TGTGCCAGCAGCCAAGGACTAGCGGGGGTTGATACGCAGTATTTT,CASSQGLAGVDTQYF
NA,few,TRBV4-2,TRBJ2-5,TGTGCCAGCAGCCGGGGCCACCAAGAGACCCAGTACTTC,CASSRGHQETQYF
NA,many,TRBV3-1,TRBJ1-1,TGTGCCAGCAGCCGTTCCCCCCTCGGCGGGTCTACTGAAGCTTTCTTT,CASSRSPLGGSTEAFF
TRBD1,many,TRBV6-1,TRBJ2-7,TGTGCCAGCAGTAGACGACAGGGTACGAACTACGAGCAGTACTTC,CASSRRQGTNYEQYF
TRBD2,many,TRBV3-1,TRBJ2-7,TGTGCCAGCAGCCAACACCCCCCTGGGACTAGCGGGGGCTCCTACGAGCAGTACTTC,CASSQHPPGTSGGSYEQYF
TRBD1,NA,TRBV9,TRBJ2-2,TGTGCCAGCAGCGCCTCACAGGGGGCCACCGGGGAGCTGTTTTTT,CASSASQGATGELFF
NA,many,TRBV7-9,TRBJ2-6,TGTGCCAGCAGCTTTTTGCTCGGGGCCAACGTCCTGACTTTC,CASSFLLGANVLTF
TRBD1,NA,TRBV2,TRBJ2-2,TGTGCCAGCAGTCCGGGACAGTATGACGGGGAGCTGTTTTTT,CASSPGQYDGELFF
TRBD2,NA,TRBV27,TRBJ2-2,TGTGCCAGCAGTCCATTTTTGTCCCCGAGGACTAGCGGGGGGAACACCGGGGAGCTGTTTTTT,CASSPFLSPRTSGGNTGELFF
NA,few,TRBV12-3/TRBV12-4,TRBJ1-6,TGTGCCAGCAGGCACCTAGGCGGCGGGGATAATAATTCACCCCTCCACTTT,CASRHLGGGDNNSPLHF
TRBD2,many,TRBV6-1,TRBJ2-1,TGTGCCAGCAGCACCCAACTAGCGGGGTACAATGATGAGCAGTTCTTC,CASSTQLAGYNDEQFF
TRBD1,few,TRBV7-9,TRBJ2-2,TGTGCCAGCAGCCCCGGGACAGGGGCTCCCGGGGAGCTGTTTTTT,CASSPGTGAPGELFF
NA,many,TRBV12-3/TRBV12-4,TRBJ2-1,TGTGCCAGCAGTTCCAGGCCGACTCCCTACAATGAGCAGTTCTTC,CASSSRPTPYNEQFF
NA,NA,TRBV3-1,TRBJ1-3,TGTGCCAGCACCCTCCACCGGACTGGAAACACCATATATTTT,CASTLHRTGNTIYF